The 7 T cell receptor beta chains in this list originate from one sample, sequenced in a study of T cell changes during pregnancy in multiple sclerosis. Clones were read by immunoSEQ multiplex PCR, and TCRdb kept only the in-frame ones, dropping some. Among more than 85,000 clones listed, over 85% were seen once. The sequencing used peripheral blood, collected after pregnancy. Source of these receptors: a female donor in good health, enrolled as a control in a pregnancy study.

This chain joins TRBV5-6 and TRBJ2-7; D not resolved. CDR3 length: 12 residues. V lost 0 bases and J 4 bases, leaving 5 bases between the germline ends. CDR1 is SGHDT, CDR2 YYEEEE, per germline. The chain's CDR3 is CASSLVSYEQYF. The CDR3 nucleotides are TGTGCCAGCAGCTTGGTCTCGTACGAGCAGTACTTC.

This chain uses TRBV19 with TRBJ1-4, with TRBD1 identical over 7 bases. Unmatched junction bases numbered 4, after V lost 9 bases and J lost 6 bases. Germline CDR1 and CDR2: LNHDA and SQIVND (reference sequence). The CDR3 is 12 amino acids. CDR3 bases: TGTGCCAGCTCGGGACAGTATGAAAAACTGTTTTTT. It yields the protein CASSGQYEKLFF.

The chain has TRBV28 and TRBJ2-3; maybe TRBD1 (6 bases). The length of the CDR3 is 17 residues. Germline assignment: CDR1 MDHEN and CDR2 SYDVKM. The V and J ends lost 3 bases and 2 bases respectively, with 18 bases between them. In DNA form, the CDR3 reads TGTGCCAGCAGTTTTCCCTTGACAGGAACCAACACAGATACGCAGTATTTT. As protein: CASSFPLTGTNTDTQYF.

The chain carries TRBV30 and TRBJ2-5; D might be TRBD2 (6 bases). V shed 7 bases and J shed 5 bases, with 11 bases lying between them. Germline values: CDR1 GTSNPN, CDR2 SVGIG (reference sequence). The CDR3 consists of 11 residues. The CDR3 sequence: CALGLVETQYF. The CDR3 DNA reads as TGTGCCTTGGGACTTGTGGAGACCCAGTACTTC.

The chain joins TRBV28 to TRBJ1-2, with 11 bases that match TRBD1. CDR3 size: 16 residues. The V and J ends lost 5 bases and 9 bases, in that order; junction bases with no gene match: 14. Germline CDR1 and CDR2: MDHEN and SYDVKM. CDR3 in DNA: TGTGCCAGCAGTACTTTGGACAGGGGGCTGTTTGGAAGCTACACCTTC. It yields the protein CASSTLDRGLFGSYTF.

The V call is TRBV10-3, the J call TRBJ2-7, with TRBD1 matching over 9 bases. J lost 6 bases, V lost 10 bases, and 10 bases had no gene match. The CDR3 runs 13 residues. The V gene's germline CDR1 is ENHRY and CDR2 SYGVKD. Written as DNA, the CDR3 is TGTGCCAGCTCCGGGACAGGGAGGGCCGAGCAGTACTTC. Residues: CASSGTGRAEQYF.

This clone showed up just once. The chain recombines TRBV7-9 with TRBJ1-4; TRBD1 agrees at 10 bases. CDR1 is SEHNR and CDR2 is FQNEAQ in the germline V gene (reference sequence). This CDR3 has 16 amino acids. Unmatched junction bases numbered 6, after V lost 4 bases and J lost 4 bases. The CDR3 sequence is CASSYGTGDINEKLFF. The CDR3 DNA sequence: TGTGCCAGCAGCTACGGGACAGGGGACATTAATGAAAAACTGTTTTTT.